The 2 T cell receptor beta chains listed next were all sequenced from one sample in a study of T cell responses to AZD1222 COVID-19 vaccine (dated by TCRdb to 2020 to 2023). The time point label on this specimen signifies: about 28 days (+/-7) after the second vaccine dose. Library preparation was by the immunoSEQ multiplex PCR assay. TCRdb took this table from immuneACCESS and kept in-frame rearrangements with V and J called. Such tables lack part of the clones; where checked against another copy, unresolved V genes explain under half of the gap, and the rest is unexplained. The sample records some 53,000 clones, approximately 90% of which are singletons. The top ten clonotypes cover 2% to 3% of the sample. The input for sequencing was peripheral blood, taken 28 days after the second AZD1222 dose. The receptors were gathered from an adult who received the AZD1222 COVID-19 vaccine.

The rearrangement uses TRBV2 and TRBJ1-6; TRBD1 is a possible D gene (6 bases). Trimming removed 2 bases from V and 9 bases from J, with 11 bases in between. The CDR3 sequence is 14 residues long. Germline V CDR1 and CDR2: SNHLY, FYNNEI. The CDR3 region has the DNA TGTGCCAGCAGTGAAACGGGGGGCGGTTCACCCCTCCACTTT. It encodes CASSETGGGSPLHF.

The V call is TRBV28, the J call TRBJ2-6; 7 nucleotides line up with TRBD1. The CDR3 consists of 17 residues. Looked up from germline, CDR1 is MDHEN and CDR2 is SYDVKM. Trimming at V came to 5 bases and at J to 4 bases, leaving 11 bases not matched to a gene. CDR3 loop: CASSPSSRGRGANVLTF. In nucleotides, the CDR3 is TGTGCCAGCAGTCCCTCCTCCAGGGGGAGAGGGGCCAACGTCCTGACTTTC.